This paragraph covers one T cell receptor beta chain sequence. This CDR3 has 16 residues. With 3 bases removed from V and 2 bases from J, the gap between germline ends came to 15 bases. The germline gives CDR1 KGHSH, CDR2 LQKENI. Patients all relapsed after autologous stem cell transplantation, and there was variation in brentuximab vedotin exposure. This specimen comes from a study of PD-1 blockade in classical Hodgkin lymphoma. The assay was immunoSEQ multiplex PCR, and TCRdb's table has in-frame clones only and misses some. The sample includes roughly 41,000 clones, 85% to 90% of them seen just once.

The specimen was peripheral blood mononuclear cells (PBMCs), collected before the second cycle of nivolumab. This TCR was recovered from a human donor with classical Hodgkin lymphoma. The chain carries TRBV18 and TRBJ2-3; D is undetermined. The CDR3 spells CASSPGWGSITDTQYF. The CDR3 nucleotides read TGTGCCAGCTCACCGGGCTGGGGTTCGATCACAGATACGCAGTATTTT.